These T cell receptor beta chains were read from a single sample in a study of OX40 agonist ivuxolimab in advanced cancers. Sequencing was performed with immunoSEQ multiplex PCR; in TCRdb, only in-frame clones are kept and a portion is missing. There are fewer than 80,000 clones in the sample; around 85% occur only once, and 5% to 6.5% lies in the top ten. The sequences come from CD4+ or CD8+ T cells sorted from blood, collected in a trial of the OX40 agonist ivuxolimab. These receptors all stem from an adult with an advanced solid tumor such as melanoma, head and neck, liver or kidney cancer. CDR3s include the opening cysteine and the closing phenylalanine or tryptophan. The order of the fields is V gene, clone size, J gene, D gene, CDR3 protein, CDR3 DNA. The D gene is left open where the match is weak. Clone size is stated in some rows and not others, as once, few, many or a class when expanded.

TRBV28	.	TRBJ2-2	TRBD1	CASSSQGKTGELFF	TGTGCCAGCAGTTCACAGGGGAAGACCGGGGAGCTGTTTTTT
TRBV15	.	TRBJ1-2	.	CATSRDPNTNYGYTF	TGTGCCACCAGCAGAGATCCGAATACTAACTATGGCTACACCTTC
TRBV5-1	.	TRBJ2-5	.	CASSPGQHGETQYF	TGCGCCAGCAGCCCCGGACAGCATGGGGAGACCCAGTACTTC
TRBV6-6	.	TRBJ2-7	TRBD1	CASSRDRDYEQYF	TGTGCCAGCAGTAGGGACAGGGATTACGAGCAGTACTTC
TRBV18	.	TRBJ2-5	.	CASSPQEIETQYF	TGTGCCAGCTCACCCCAGGAGATAGAGACCCAGTACTTC
TRBV19	.	TRBJ2-7	.	CASSRRRDNYEQYF	TGTGCCAGTAGTCGTCGACGGGACAACTACGAGCAGTACTTC
TRBV14	.	TRBJ1-3	.	CASSRGHSIPGNTIYF	TGTGCCAGCAGCCGGGGCCACTCTATCCCTGGAAACACCATATATTTT
TRBV29-1	once	TRBJ2-7	TRBD2	CSVHWGGEQYF	TGCAGCGTCCACTGGGGGGGCGAGCAGTACTTC
TRBV10-3	.	TRBJ1-2	TRBD1	CAIGGTGKNYGYTF	TGTGCCATCGGGGGGACAGGGAAAAACTATGGCTACACCTTC
TRBV7-2	.	TRBJ2-5	.	CASSLGHSGETQYF	TGTGCCAGCAGCTTAGGACACTCAGGGGAGACCCAGTACTTC
TRBV18	.	TRBJ1-1	.	CASSPLGKQGYAEAFF	TGTGCCAGCTCACCATTAGGAAAACAGGGTTACGCTGAAGCTTTCTTT
TRBV29-1	.	TRBJ2-5	.	CSVESRGSETQYF	TGCAGCGTTGAAAGCAGGGGCTCGGAGACCCAGTACTTC
TRBV7-9	.	TRBJ1-1	.	CASSTSGFTEAFF	TGTGCCAGCAGCACCTCGGGTTTCACTGAAGCTTTCTTT
TRBV28	.	TRBJ2-7	.	CASSLTDSYEQYF	TGTGCCAGCAGTTTGACAGACTCCTACGAGCAGTACTTC